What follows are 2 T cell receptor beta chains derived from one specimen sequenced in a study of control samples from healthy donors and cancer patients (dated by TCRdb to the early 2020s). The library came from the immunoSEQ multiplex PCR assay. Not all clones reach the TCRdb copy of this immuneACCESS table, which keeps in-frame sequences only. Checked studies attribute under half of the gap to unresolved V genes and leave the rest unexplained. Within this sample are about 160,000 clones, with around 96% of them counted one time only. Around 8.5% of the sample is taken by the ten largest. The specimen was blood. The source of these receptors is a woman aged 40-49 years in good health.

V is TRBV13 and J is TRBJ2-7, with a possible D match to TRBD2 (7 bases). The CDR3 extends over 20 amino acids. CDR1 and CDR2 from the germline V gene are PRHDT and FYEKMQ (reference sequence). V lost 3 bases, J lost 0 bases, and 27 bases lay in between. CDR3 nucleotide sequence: TGTGCCAGCAGCTTCAGACTAGCCGACAGGTTCCCTATTCGCTCCTACGAGCAGTACTTC. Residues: CASSFRLADRFPIRSYEQYF.

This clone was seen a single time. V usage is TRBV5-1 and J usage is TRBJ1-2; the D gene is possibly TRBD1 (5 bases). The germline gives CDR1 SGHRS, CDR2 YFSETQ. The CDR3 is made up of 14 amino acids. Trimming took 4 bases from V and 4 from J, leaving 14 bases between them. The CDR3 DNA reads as TGCGCCAGCAGCGGGAAGCAGGGATCCTATGGCTACACCTTC. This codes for CASSGKQGSYGYTF.